This TCR beta chain emerged from a study of blood T cells in healthy people across ages. Primed by a sample-barcoded 5' primer and a J-beta primer mix, a second PCR proceeded for about 6 to 12 cycles. Tagging of each cDNA molecule was performed by a template-switch adaptor with 12 random nucleotides. TCRdb analysed the 5' RACE reads with MiXCR anew, one entry per CDR3 protein. The data show over a million distinct CDR3 sequences, more than 35% seen once. Sample donors were healthy Caucasian individuals that came from Russia, aged roughly 6 to 95. The CDR3 covers 17 residues. Per germline, CDR1 SGDLS and CDR2 YYNGEE. The trim removed 3 bases at V and 4 bases at J, leaving 11 bases unmatched. This clonotype showed up just a few times.

V is TRBV9 and J is TRBJ2-3; 10 bases agree with TRBD2. The sequence came from a woman in her sixties in good health. Sample: blood. CDR3 nucleotides: TGTGCCAGCAGCGGCTCAAATAAGCGGGAGGGTCCAGATACGCAGTATTTT. Protein sequence: CASSGSNKREGPDTQYF.